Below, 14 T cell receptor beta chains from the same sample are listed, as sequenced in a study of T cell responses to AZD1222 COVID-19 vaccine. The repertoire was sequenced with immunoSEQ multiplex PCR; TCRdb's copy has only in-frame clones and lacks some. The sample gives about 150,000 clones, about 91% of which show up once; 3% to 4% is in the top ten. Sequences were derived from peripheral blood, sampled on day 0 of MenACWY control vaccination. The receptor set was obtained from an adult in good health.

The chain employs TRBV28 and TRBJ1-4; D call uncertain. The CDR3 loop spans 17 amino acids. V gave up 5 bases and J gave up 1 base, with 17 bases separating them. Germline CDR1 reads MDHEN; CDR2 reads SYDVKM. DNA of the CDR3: TGTGCCAGCAGTCCTAACCTTGGACGGCAAACTAATGAAAAACTGTTTTTT. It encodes CASSPNLGRQTNEKLFF.

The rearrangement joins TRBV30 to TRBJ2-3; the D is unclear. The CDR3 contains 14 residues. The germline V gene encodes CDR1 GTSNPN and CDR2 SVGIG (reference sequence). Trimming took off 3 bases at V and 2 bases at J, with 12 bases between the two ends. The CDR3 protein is CAWRRTGYTDTQYF. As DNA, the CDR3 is TGTGCCTGGAGGAGGACGGGTTACACAGATACGCAGTATTTT.

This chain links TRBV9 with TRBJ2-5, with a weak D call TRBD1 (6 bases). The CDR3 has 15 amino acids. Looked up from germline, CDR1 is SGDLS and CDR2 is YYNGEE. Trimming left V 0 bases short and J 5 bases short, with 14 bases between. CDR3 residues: CASSVAPSGEETQYF. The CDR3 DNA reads TGTGCCAGCAGCGTAGCACCATCAGGGGAGGAGACCCAGTACTTC.

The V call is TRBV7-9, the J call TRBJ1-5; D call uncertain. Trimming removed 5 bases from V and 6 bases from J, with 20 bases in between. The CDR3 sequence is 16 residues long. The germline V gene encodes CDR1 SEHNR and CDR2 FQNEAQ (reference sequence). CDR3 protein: CASSPRFSGLPQPQHF. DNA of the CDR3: TGTGCCAGCAGCCCTCGCTTTTCGGGTTTACCTCAGCCCCAGCATTTT. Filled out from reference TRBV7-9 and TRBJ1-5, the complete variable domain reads DTGVSQNPRHKITKRGQNVTFRCDPISEHNRLYWYRQTLGQGPEFLTYFQNEAQLEKSRLLSDRFSAERPKGSFSTLEIQRTEQGDSAMYLCASSPRFSGLPQPQHFGDGTRLSIL.

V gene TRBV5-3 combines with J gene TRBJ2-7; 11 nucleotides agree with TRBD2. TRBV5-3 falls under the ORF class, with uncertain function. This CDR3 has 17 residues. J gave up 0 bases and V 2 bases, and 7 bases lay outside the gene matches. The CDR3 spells CARSFGLAGNCSYEQYF. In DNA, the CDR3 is TGTGCCAGAAGCTTCGGACTAGCGGGCAACTGCTCCTACGAGCAGTACTTC.

CDR3 coding DNA: TGTGCCATCAGTGAGGTAGGCGGGAACACTGAAGCTTTCTTT. Its protein is CAISEVGGNTEAFF. V gene TRBV10-3 combines with J gene TRBJ1-1; D gene uncertain. Germline CDR1 and CDR2: ENHRY and SYGVKD. Trimming cost V 2 bases and J 1 base, with 8 bases left between them. This CDR3 comprises 14 residues.

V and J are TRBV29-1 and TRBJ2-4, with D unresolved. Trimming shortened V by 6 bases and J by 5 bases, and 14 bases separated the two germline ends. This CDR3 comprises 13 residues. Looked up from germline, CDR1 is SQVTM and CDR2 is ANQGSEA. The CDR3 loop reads CSVPSRNENIQYF. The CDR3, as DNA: TGCAGCGTCCCGTCAAGGAATGAAAACATTCAGTACTTC.

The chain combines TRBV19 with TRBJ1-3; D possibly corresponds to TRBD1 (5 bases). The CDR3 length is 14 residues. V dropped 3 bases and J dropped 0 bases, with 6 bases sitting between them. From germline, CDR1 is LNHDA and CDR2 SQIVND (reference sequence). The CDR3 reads CASSIGGSGNTIYF. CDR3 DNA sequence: TGTGCCAGTAGTATTGGGGGCTCTGGAAACACCATATATTTT.

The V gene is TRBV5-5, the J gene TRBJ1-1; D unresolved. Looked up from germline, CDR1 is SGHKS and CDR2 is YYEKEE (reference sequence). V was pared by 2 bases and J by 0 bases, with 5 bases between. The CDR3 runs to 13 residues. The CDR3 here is CASSFLVNTEAFF. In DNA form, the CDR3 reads TGTGCCAGCAGCTTCCTGGTGAACACTGAAGCTTTCTTT.

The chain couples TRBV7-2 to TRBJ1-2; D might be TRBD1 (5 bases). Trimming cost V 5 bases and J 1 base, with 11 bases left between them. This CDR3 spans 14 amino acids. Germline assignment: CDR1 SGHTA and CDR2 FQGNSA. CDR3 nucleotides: TGTGCCAGCAGCGAGCAGGGAAATAACTATGGCTACACCTTC. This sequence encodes CASSEQGNNYGYTF.

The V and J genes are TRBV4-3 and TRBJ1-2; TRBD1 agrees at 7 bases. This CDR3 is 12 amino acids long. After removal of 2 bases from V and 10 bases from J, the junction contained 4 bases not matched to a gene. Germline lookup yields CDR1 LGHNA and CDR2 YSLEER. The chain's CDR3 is CASSQIDRAYTF. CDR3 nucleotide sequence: TGCGCCAGCAGCCAAATCGACAGGGCCTACACCTTC.

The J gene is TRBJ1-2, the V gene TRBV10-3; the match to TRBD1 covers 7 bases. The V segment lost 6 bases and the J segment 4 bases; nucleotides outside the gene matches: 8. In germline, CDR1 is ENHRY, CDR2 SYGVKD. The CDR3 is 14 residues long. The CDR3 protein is CAIRGVGQIYGYTF. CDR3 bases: TGTGCCATCAGGGGGGTGGGACAGATCTATGGCTACACCTTC.

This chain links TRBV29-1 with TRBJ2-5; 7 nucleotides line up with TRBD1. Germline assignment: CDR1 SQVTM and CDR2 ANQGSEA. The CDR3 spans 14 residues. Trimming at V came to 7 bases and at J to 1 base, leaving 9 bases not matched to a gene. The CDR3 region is CSGSTGPLQETQYF. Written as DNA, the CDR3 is TGCAGCGGATCGACAGGGCCCCTCCAAGAGACCCAGTACTTC. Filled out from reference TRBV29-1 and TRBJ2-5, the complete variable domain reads SAVISQKPSRDICQRGTSLTIQCQVDSQVTMMFWYRQQPGQSLTLIATANQGSEATYESGFVIDKFPISRPNLTFSTLTVSNMSPEDSSIYLCSGSTGPLQETQYFGPGTRLLVL.

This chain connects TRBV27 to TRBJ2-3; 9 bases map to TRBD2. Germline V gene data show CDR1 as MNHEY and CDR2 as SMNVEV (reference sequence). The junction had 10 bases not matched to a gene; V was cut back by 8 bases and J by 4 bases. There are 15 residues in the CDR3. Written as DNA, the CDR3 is TGTGCCAGCGGTCCGGTAGCGGGAGCTTCAGATACGCAGTATTTT. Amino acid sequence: CASGPVAGASDTQYF.